The 3 T cell receptor beta chains below come from one sample, sequenced in a study of cytomegalovirus exposure and HLA in healthy donors. The study ran its PCR with 60 Vbeta and 13 Jbeta primers. Repertoires were generated with immunoSEQ multiplex PCR, while TCRdb's copy carries only in-frame clones and drops some. Among roughly 200,000 clones listed, 86% were seen once. The sequencing sample was made of PBMCs. The source of these receptors is a woman between 25 and 40 years old in good health and CMV-seronegative.

CDR3 in DNA: TGCGCCAGCAGCCAACGGAGCTCCTACGAGCAGTACTTC. Translation gives CASSQRSSYEQYF. V is TRBV4-1 and J is TRBJ2-7; D is undetermined. V was shortened by 2 bases and J by 0 bases, with 5 bases between the two germline ends. This CDR3 comprises 13 residues. Germline V gives CDR1 MGHRA, CDR2 YSYEKL.

This chain uses TRBV19 with TRBJ2-7; maybe TRBD2 (6 bases). The ends were cut back, 3 bases at V and 1 base at J, with 13 bases in the middle. Germline V gene sequence: CDR1 LNHDA, CDR2 SQIVND (reference sequence). This CDR3 has 15 amino acids. The CDR3 DNA reads TGTGCCAGTAGTATCGTCCAGGGAGGATCCTACGAGCAGTACTTC. Its protein is CASSIVQGGSYEQYF.

This clone was seen just once. The chain combines TRBV5-6 with TRBJ1-1; a weak D match, TRBD1 (5 bases). The CDR3 is 17 residues long. Germline V gene data show CDR1 as SGHDT and CDR2 as YYEEEE. With 3 bases removed from V and 0 bases from J, the gap between germline ends came to 18 bases. CDR3 DNA sequence: TGTGCCAGCAGCTCGGCCTGGGGCCAAGGAATGAACACTGAAGCTTTCTTT. Translating it yields CASSSAWGQGMNTEAFF.